This section outlines one T cell receptor beta chain sequence together with its context. What it binds is not known. This sample is drawn from a study of radiotherapy plus CTLA-4 blockade in lung cancer. Study background: Of the patients, 15% to 20% showed objective responses and roughly 30% attained disease control. Study findings and constraints: After radiotherapy and ipilimumab, tumor-derived clones expanded in peripheral blood.

The table came from immunoSEQ multiplex PCR; TCRdb's copy has only in-frame clones and leaves some out. The sample has approximately 40,000 clones; just under 75% are singletons. This CDR3 comprises 17 residues. CDR1 and CDR2 (germline): SGHRS, YFSETQ. V lost 4 bases, J lost 1 base, and 17 bases lay in between. This material consisted of peripheral blood, taken from a patient treated with radiotherapy plus ipilimumab. This chain uses TRBV5-1 with TRBJ2-2; a weak D match, TRBD2 (6 bases). This sequence was found in a human donor with non-small cell lung cancer who had stable disease on radiotherapy plus ipilimumab. The CDR3 loop is CASSLLGSGVNTGELFF. The CDR3 nucleotides are TGCGCCAGCAGCCTACTCGGATCGGGGGTGAACACCGGGGAGCTGTTTTTT.